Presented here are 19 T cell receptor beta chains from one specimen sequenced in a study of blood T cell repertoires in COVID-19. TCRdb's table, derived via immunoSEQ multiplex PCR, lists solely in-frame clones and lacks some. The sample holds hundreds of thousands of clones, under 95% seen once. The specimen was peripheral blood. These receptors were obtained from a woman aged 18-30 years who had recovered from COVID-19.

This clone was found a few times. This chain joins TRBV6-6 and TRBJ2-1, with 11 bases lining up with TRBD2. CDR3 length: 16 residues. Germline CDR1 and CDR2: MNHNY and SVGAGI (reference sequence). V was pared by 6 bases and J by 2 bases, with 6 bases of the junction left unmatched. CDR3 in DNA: TGTGCCAGCAGAGTCGTGGGACTAGCGGCCTACAATGAGCAGTTCTTC. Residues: CASRVVGLAAYNEQFF.

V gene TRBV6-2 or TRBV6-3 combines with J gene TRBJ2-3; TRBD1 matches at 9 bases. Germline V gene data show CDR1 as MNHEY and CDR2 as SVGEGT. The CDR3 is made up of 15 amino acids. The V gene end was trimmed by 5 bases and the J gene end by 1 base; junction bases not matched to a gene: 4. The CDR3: CASSQTGGGTDTQYF. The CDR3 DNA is TGTGCCAGCAGTCAGACAGGGGGAGGCACAGATACGCAGTATTTT.

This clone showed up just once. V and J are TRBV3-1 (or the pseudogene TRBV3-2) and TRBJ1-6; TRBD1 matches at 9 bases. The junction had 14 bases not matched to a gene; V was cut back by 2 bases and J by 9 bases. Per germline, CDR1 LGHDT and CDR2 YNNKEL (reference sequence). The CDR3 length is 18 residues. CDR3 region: CASSQFGAGRDRVSPLHF. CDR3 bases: TGTGCCAGCAGCCAATTTGGGGCCGGCCGGGACAGGGTTTCACCCCTCCACTTT.

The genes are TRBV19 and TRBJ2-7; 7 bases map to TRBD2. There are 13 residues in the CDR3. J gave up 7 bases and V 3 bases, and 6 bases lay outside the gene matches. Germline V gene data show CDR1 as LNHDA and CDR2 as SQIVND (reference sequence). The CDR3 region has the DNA TGTGCCAGTAGTATGAGCGGGGTAGGAGAGCAGTACGTC. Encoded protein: CASSMSGVGEQYV.

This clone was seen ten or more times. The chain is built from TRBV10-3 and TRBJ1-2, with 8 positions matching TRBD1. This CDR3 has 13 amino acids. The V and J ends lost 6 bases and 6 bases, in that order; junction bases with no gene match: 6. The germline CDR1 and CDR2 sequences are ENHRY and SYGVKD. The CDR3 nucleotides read TGTGCCATCAGGTTCGGACAGGGTAATGGCTACACCTTC. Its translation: CAIRFGQGNGYTF.

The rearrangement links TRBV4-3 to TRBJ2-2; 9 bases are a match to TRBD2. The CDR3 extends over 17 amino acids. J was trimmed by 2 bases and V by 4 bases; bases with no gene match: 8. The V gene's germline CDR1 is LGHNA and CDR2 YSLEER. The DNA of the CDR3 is TGCGCCAGCAGCCCCGAGACTAGCGGCCTAAACACCGGGGAGCTGTTTTTT. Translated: CASSPETSGLNTGELFF.

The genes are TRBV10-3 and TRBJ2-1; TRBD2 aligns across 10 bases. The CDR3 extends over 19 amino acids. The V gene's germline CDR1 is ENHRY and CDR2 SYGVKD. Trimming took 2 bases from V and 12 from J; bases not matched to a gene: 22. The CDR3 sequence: CAISEDAPSSGSLFVGQFF. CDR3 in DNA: TGTGCCATCAGTGAGGACGCTCCTTCTAGCGGGAGTTTATTCGTCGGGCAGTTCTTC.

CDR3 DNA sequence: TGTGCCAGCAGCCAAACTAGCTCCTACAATGAGCAGTTCTTC. The encoded protein is CASSQTSSYNEQFF. The rearrangement links TRBV6-2 or TRBV6-3 to TRBJ2-1; possibly TRBD2 for D (5 bases). The germline CDR1 and CDR2 sequences are MNHEY and SVGEGT. The CDR3 length is 14 residues. V was clipped by 6 bases and J by 0 bases, with 9 bases between them.

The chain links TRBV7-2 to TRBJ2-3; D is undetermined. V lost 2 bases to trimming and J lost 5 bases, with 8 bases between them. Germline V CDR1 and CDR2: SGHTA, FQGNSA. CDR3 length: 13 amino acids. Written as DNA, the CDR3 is TGTGCCAGCAGCTTATCGGGTGTAGATACGCAGTATTTT. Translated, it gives CASSLSGVDTQYF.

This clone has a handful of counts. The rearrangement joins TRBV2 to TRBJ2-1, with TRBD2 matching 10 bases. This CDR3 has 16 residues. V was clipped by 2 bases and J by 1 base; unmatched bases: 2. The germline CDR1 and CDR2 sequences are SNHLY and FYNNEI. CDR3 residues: CASSETGLASYNEQFF. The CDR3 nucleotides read TGTGCCAGCAGTGAAACGGGACTAGCGTCCTACAATGAGCAGTTCTTC.

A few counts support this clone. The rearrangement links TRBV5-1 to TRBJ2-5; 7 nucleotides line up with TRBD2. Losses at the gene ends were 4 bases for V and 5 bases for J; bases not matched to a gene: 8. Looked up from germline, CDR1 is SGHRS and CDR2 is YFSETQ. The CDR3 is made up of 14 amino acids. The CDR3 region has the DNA TGCGCCAGCAGCCCGGAAGTAGCGGGCGAGACCCAGTACTTC. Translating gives CASSPEVAGETQYF.

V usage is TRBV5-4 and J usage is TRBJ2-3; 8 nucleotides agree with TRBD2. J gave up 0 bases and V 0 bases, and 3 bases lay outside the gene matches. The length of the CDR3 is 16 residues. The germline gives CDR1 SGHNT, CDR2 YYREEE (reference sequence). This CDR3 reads CASSLVLAGSTDTQYF. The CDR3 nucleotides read TGTGCCAGCAGCTTGGTCCTAGCGGGTAGCACAGATACGCAGTATTTT.

The DNA of the CDR3 is TGTGCCTGGAGTGTAGGCGGGTACTCAGGGCCCCAGCATTTT. Translating it yields CAWSVGGYSGPQHF. The V and J genes are TRBV30 and TRBJ1-5; no firm D call. This CDR3 spans 14 amino acids. Germline CDR1 and CDR2: GTSNPN and SVGIG (reference sequence). V shed 0 bases and J shed 9 bases, with 15 bases lying between them.

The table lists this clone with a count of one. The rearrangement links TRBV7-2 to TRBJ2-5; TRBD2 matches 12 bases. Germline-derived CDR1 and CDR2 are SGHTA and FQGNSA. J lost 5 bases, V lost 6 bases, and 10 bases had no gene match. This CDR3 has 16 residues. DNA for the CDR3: TGTGCCAGCAGAACCCTAGCGGGAGGGCCTCGGGAGACCCAGTACTTC. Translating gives CASRTLAGGPRETQYF.

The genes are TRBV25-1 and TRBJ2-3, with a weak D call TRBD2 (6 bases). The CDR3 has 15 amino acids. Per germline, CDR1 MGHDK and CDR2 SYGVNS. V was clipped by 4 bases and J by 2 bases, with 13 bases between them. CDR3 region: CASSGDGGDTDTQYF. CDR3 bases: TGTGCCAGCAGTGGTGACGGGGGAGACACAGATACGCAGTATTTT. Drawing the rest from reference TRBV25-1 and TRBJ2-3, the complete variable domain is EADIYQTPRYLVIGTGKKITLECSQTMGHDKMYWYQQDPGMELHLIHYSYGVNSTEKGDLSSESTVSRIRTEHFPLTLESARPSHTSQYLCASSGDGGDTDTQYFGPGTRLTVL.

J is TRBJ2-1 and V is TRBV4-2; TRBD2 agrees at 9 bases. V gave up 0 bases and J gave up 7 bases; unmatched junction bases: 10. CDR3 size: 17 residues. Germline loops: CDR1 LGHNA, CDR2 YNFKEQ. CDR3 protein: CASSQDLGGRARNEQFF. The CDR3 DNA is TGTGCCAGCAGCCAAGATCTGGGCGGGAGGGCCAGGAATGAGCAGTTCTTC.

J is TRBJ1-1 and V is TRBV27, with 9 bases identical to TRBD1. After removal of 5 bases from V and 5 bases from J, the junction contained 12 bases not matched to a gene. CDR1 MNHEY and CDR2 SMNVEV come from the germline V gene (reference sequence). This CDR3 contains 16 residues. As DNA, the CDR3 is TGTGCCAGCAGTCCGGGACAGGGTCAACCCCGGACTGAAGCTTTCTTT. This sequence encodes CASSPGQGQPRTEAFF.

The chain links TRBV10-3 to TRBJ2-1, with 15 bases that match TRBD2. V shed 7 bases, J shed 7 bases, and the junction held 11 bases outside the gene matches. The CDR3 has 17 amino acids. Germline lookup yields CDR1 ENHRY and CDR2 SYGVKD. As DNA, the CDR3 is TGTGCCATCACCCGGACTAGCGGGAGGGTGGCACGGAATGAGCAGTTCTTC. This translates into CAITRTSGRVARNEQFF.

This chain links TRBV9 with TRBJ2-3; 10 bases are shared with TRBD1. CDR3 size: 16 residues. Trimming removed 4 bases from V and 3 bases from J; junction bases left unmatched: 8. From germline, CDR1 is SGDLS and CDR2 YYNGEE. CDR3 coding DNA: TGTGCCAGCAGCATGGGGACAGGGGCGTCAACAGATACGCAGTATTTT. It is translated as CASSMGTGASTDTQYF.